A selection of T cell receptor beta chains follows, all from one sample in a study of shared clonotypes between healthy human individuals. Clones were sequenced by immunoSEQ multiplex PCR, and TCRdb holds only the in-frame ones, with some missing. The table records roughly 1.5 million clones, 98% of them present only once. Sequencing used naive CD4+ T cells sorted from blood. These receptors originate from a man between 25 and 39 years old in good health. CDR3s include the opening cysteine and the closing phenylalanine or tryptophan. The D gene is left open where the match is weak. Expanded clones are given a class, and other clones once, few, many or no size at all.

V: TRBV7-8; size: .; J: TRBJ1-5; D: .; DNA: TGTGCCAGCAGCTTAGTACAGGATCAGCCCCAGCATTTT; CDR3: CASSLVQDQPQHF
V: TRBV29-1; size: .; J: TRBJ2-2; D: .; DNA: TGCAGCGTTGGTCTCCCCGGGGAGCTGTTTTTT; CDR3: CSVGLPGELFF
V: TRBV18; size: .; J: TRBJ2-1; D: .; DNA: TGTGCCAGCTCACCTAGCACCGGGACAACCTACAATGAGCAGTTCTTC; CDR3: CASSPSTGTTYNEQFF
V: TRBV7-8; size: .; J: TRBJ2-3; D: TRBD1; DNA: TGTGCCAGCAGCACCTACAGGGGGCCTAAAGATACGCAGTATTTT; CDR3: CASSTYRGPKDTQYF
V: TRBV9; size: .; J: TRBJ2-1; D: TRBD2; DNA: TGTGCCAGCAGCGTAGATCTAGCGGGAGTGGAGCAGTTCTTC; CDR3: CASSVDLAGVEQFF
V: TRBV5-1; size: .; J: TRBJ2-2; D: TRBD2; DNA: TGCGCCAGCAGCGTGACTAGCGGGAGTTTCACCGGGGAGCTGTTTTTT; CDR3: CASSVTSGSFTGELFF
V: TRBV7-2; size: .; J: TRBJ2-3; D: TRBD1; DNA: TGTGCCAGCAGAACAGGGGTTATAGATACGCAGTATTTT; CDR3: CASRTGVIDTQYF
V: TRBV4-3; size: .; J: TRBJ1-4; D: .; DNA: TGCGCCAGCAGCCCCCGGGGAGGAACTAATGAAAAACTGTTTTTT; CDR3: CASSPRGGTNEKLFF
V: TRBV19; size: .; J: TRBJ2-4; D: .; DNA: TGTACCCATGGACTAGCCAAAAACATTCAGTACTTC; CDR3: CTHGLAKNIQYF
V: TRBV10-1; size: .; J: TRBJ2-7; D: TRBD1; DNA: TGCGCCAGCAGCGACAGGGGAGAGCAGTACTTC; CDR3: CASSDRGEQYF
V: TRBV14; size: .; J: TRBJ2-5; D: .; DNA: TGTGCCAGCAGCCAGGGAACATACCCTCAAGAGACCCAGTACTTC; CDR3: CASSQGTYPQETQYF
V: TRBV27; size: .; J: TRBJ1-2; D: .; DNA: TGTGCCAGCAGTTTTATCCCGACAGCAATCTATGGCTACACCTTC; CDR3: CASSFIPTAIYGYTF
V: TRBV5-1; size: .; J: TRBJ2-3; D: TRBD1; DNA: TGCGCCAGCAGAAACGGGACAGGGGCCCCGGATACGCAGTATTTT; CDR3: CASRNGTGAPDTQYF
V: TRBV6-6; size: .; J: TRBJ1-2; D: TRBD1; DNA: TGTGCCAGCAGTGGGACAGGGGCCAACTATGGCTACACCTTC; CDR3: CASSGTGANYGYTF
V: TRBV10-3; size: .; J: TRBJ2-1; D: TRBD2; DNA: TGTGCCATCAGTACCCTCGGGACTAGCGACAATGAGCAGTTCTTC; CDR3: CAISTLGTSDNEQFF
V: TRBV10-3; size: .; J: TRBJ1-3; D: .; DNA: TGTGCCATCAGTGAGTGGGGCTCTGGAAACACCATATATTTT; CDR3: CAISEWGSGNTIYF
V: TRBV18; size: .; J: TRBJ1-2; D: .; DNA: TGTGCCAGCTCACCACGGGTAGCTCAGAATTCCGATGGCTACACCTTC; CDR3: CASSPRVAQNSDGYTF
V: TRBV5-4; size: .; J: TRBJ2-3; D: .; DNA: TGTGCCAGCTTCCTCCGTGCGGGGCCCACAGATACGCAGTATTTT; CDR3: CASFLRAGPTDTQYF
V: TRBV6-5; size: .; J: TRBJ2-5; D: .; DNA: TGTGCCAGCAGTTGGAGACTAGGAGAGACCCAGTACTTC; CDR3: CASSWRLGETQYF
V: TRBV5-1; size: .; J: TRBJ2-7; D: .; DNA: TGCGCCAGCAGCCAAGACAGCTCCTACGAGCAGTACTTC; CDR3: CASSQDSSYEQYF
V: TRBV10-3; size: once; J: TRBJ2-2; D: TRBD1; DNA: TGTGCCATCAGCAGGGGGCCAGACAGCGGGGAGCTGTTTTTT; CDR3: CAISRGPDSGELFF
V: TRBV4-1; size: .; J: TRBJ1-4; D: .; DNA: TGCGCCAGCAGCCAAGCGCCCCGCGGGTGGGGGGAAAAACTGTTTTTT; CDR3: CASSQAPRGWGEKLFF
V: TRBV7-2; size: .; J: TRBJ2-5; D: .; DNA: TGTGCCAGCAGGCAGGGGACTACTCGCGGGACCCAGTACTTC; CDR3: CASRQGTTRGTQYF
V: TRBV5-6; size: .; J: TRBJ2-1; D: .; DNA: TGTGCCAGCAGCGACCAGGGTACCGATGAGCAGTTCTTC; CDR3: CASSDQGTDEQFF
V: TRBV19; size: .; J: TRBJ2-7; D: TRBD1; DNA: TGTGCCAGTAGTATAGGTAGGGACAGGGGCCACGAGCAGTACTTC; CDR3: CASSIGRDRGHEQYF
V: TRBV6-6; size: .; J: TRBJ2-3; D: .; DNA: TGTGCCAACCAGACAGGAAACACAGATACGCAGTATTTT; CDR3: CANQTGNTDTQYF
V: TRBV5-1; size: once; J: TRBJ2-1; D: TRBD1; DNA: TGCGCCAGCAGCTCACAGACAGGGCCTAGCTTTGAGCAGTTCTTC; CDR3: CASSSQTGPSFEQFF
V: TRBV6-6; size: .; J: TRBJ2-5; D: TRBD1; DNA: TGTGCCAGCAGTTACTCGGACAGGGGACAGACCCAGTACTTC; CDR3: CASSYSDRGQTQYF
V: TRBV10-2; size: .; J: TRBJ2-5; D: .; DNA: TGCGCCAGCAGTATCTGGGGGCAACAAGAGACCCAGTACTTC; CDR3: CASSIWGQQETQYF
V: TRBV5-6; size: .; J: TRBJ2-6; D: .; DNA: TGTGCCAGCCTCACTGGGGCCAACGTCCTGACTTTC; CDR3: CASLTGANVLTF
V: TRBV5-1; size: .; J: TRBJ2-3; D: .; DNA: TGCGCCAGCAGCTTGCGGAAGGTGACAGATACGCAGTATTTT; CDR3: CASSLRKVTDTQYF
V: TRBV19; size: .; J: TRBJ1-5; D: .; DNA: TGTGCCAGTAGTATAGACACGGTCAATCAGCCCCAGCATTTT; CDR3: CASSIDTVNQPQHF
V: TRBV7-2; size: .; J: TRBJ2-7; D: .; DNA: TGTGCCAGCAGCTTAGGCCAACTAGGATTGAGAACCTACGAGCAGTACTTC; CDR3: CASSLGQLGLRTYEQYF
V: TRBV27; size: .; J: TRBJ2-3; D: .; DNA: TGTGCCAGCAGCCGAGGGGGGGTCGGCACAGATACGCAGTATTTT; CDR3: CASSRGGVGTDTQYF
V: TRBV28; size: .; J: TRBJ2-1; D: TRBD2; DNA: TGTGCCAGCAGTTTGACTAGCCAAAAAGAGCAGTTCTTC; CDR3: CASSLTSQKEQFF
V: TRBV28; size: .; J: TRBJ2-1; D: .; DNA: TGTGCGTCTAGCTCCTACAATGAGCAGTTCTTC; CDR3: CASSSYNEQFF
V: TRBV7-2; size: once; J: TRBJ2-3; D: TRBD2; DNA: TGTGCCAGCAGCTTAGTAGCGGGAGGGGATACGCAGTATTTT; CDR3: CASSLVAGGDTQYF
V: TRBV4-3; size: .; J: TRBJ2-1; D: .; DNA: TGCGCCAGCAGCCAAGTTTATAACTCCCTGGGTGAGCAGTTCTTC; CDR3: CASSQVYNSLGEQFF
V: TRBV4-3; size: .; J: TRBJ2-3; D: TRBD2; DNA: TGCGCCAGCAGCCAAGAGACTAGCGGGACCTACACAGATACGCAGTATTTT; CDR3: CASSQETSGTYTDTQYF
V: TRBV7-6; size: .; J: TRBJ2-1; D: TRBD1; DNA: TGTGCCAGCAGCGTGGGACAGGGCTTCAATGAGCAGTTCTTC; CDR3: CASSVGQGFNEQFF
V: TRBV30; size: .; J: TRBJ2-4; D: .; DNA: TGTGCCTGGAGCCCCCGTGGGGCCAAAAACATTCAGTACTTC; CDR3: CAWSPRGAKNIQYF
V: TRBV18; size: .; J: TRBJ2-4; D: .; DNA: TGTGCCAGCTCACCAGCGGGGGCAATCAAAAACATTCAGTACTTC; CDR3: CASSPAGAIKNIQYF
V: TRBV5-5; size: .; J: TRBJ2-3; D: .; DNA: TGTGCCAGCAGCTTGGTTCCATCGGCAGATACGCAGTATTTT; CDR3: CASSLVPSADTQYF
V: TRBV5-5; size: .; J: TRBJ1-1; D: .; DNA: TGTGCCAGCAGCTTTAATCGGATGAACACTGAAGCTTTCTTT; CDR3: CASSFNRMNTEAFF
V: TRBV7-9; size: once; J: TRBJ2-4; D: TRBD1; DNA: TGTGCCAGCAGCTTGGCTACAGGGGGCGGCAAAAACATTCAGTACTTC; CDR3: CASSLATGGGKNIQYF
V: TRBV21-1; size: .; J: TRBJ2-1; D: .; DNA: TGTGCCAGCAGCAAATTACTCTACTGCTACAATGAGCAGTTCTTC; CDR3: CASSKLLYCYNEQFF
V: TRBV11-3; size: .; J: TRBJ2-1; D: .; DNA: TGTGCCAGCAGCCAGATGGGACCCACGGGCGGGAATGAGCAGTTCTTC; CDR3: CASSQMGPTGGNEQFF
V: TRBV11-2; size: once; J: TRBJ2-6; D: .; DNA: TGTGCCAGCAGCGCCCCCGGGTTGATCCTCTCTGGGGCCAACGTCCTGACTTTC; CDR3: CASSAPGLILSGANVLTF
V: TRBV30; size: .; J: TRBJ1-2; D: .; DNA: TGTGCCTGGAACCGACGTAACTATGGCTACACCTTC; CDR3: CAWNRRNYGYTF
V: TRBV5-1; size: .; J: TRBJ1-4; D: .; DNA: TGCGCCAGCAGCTTTTCCGGGCGGGAAGAAAAACTGTTTTTT; CDR3: CASSFSGREEKLFF